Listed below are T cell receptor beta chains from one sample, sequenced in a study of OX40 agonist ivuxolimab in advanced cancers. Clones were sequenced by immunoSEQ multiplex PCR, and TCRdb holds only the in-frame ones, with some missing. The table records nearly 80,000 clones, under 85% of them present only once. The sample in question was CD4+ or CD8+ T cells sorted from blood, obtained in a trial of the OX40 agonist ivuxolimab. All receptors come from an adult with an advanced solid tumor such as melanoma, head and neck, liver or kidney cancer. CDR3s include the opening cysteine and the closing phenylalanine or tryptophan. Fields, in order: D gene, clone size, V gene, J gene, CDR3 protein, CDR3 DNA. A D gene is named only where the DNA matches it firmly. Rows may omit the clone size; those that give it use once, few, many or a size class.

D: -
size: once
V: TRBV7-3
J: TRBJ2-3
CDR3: CASRNGGSRNTDTQYF
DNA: TGTGCCAGCAGGAATGGGGGTAGCAGAAACACAGATACGCAGTATTTT

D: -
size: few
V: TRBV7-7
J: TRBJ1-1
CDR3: CASSSGAGSEAFF
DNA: TGTGCCAGCAGCTCCGGGGCGGGTTCTGAAGCTTTCTTT

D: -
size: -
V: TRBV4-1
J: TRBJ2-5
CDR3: CASSQGLQPTQYF
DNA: TGCGCCAGCAGCCAAGGTCTACAACCGACCCAGTACTTC

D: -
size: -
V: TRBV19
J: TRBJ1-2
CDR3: CASSIGSRGHGYTF
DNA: TGTGCCAGTAGTATAGGGTCCAGGGGCCATGGCTACACCTTC

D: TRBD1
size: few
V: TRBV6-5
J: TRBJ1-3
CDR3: CASIRTGSSGNTIYF
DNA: TGTGCCAGCATCCGGACAGGGAGCTCTGGAAACACCATATATTTT

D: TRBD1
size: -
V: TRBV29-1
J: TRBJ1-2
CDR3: CSVGTGGNYGYTF
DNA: TGCAGCGTTGGCACAGGGGGTAACTATGGCTACACCTTC

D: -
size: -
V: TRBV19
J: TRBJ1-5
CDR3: CASRNSAYSNQPQHF
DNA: TGTGCCAGTAGGAATTCCGCTTATAGCAATCAGCCCCAGCATTTT

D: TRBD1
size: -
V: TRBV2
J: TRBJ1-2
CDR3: CASSRTGYGYTF
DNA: TGTGCCAGCAGTCGGACAGGGTATGGCTACACCTTC

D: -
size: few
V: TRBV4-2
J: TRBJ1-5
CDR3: CASSQVHDRLTGQPQHF
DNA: TGTGCCAGCAGCCAAGTGCACGACAGGCTAACAGGGCAGCCCCAGCATTTT

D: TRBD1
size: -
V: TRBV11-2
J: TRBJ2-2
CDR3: CASSFGLRGRTGELFF
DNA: TGTGCCAGCAGCTTTGGTCTCAGGGGGCGGACCGGGGAGCTGTTTTTT

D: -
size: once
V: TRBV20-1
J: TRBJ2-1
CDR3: CSAESSNEQFF
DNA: TGCAGTGCCGAGAGTAGCAATGAGCAGTTCTTC

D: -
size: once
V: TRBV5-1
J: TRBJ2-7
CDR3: CASSLGPGGTTYEQYF
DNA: TGCGCCAGCAGCTTGGGGCCCGGGGGAACCACCTACGAGCAGTACTTC

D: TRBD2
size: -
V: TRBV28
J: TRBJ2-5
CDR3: CASTGKDERGERKETQYF
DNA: TGTGCCAGTACCGGGAAAGACGAGCGGGGGGAAAGAAAAGAGACCCAGTACTTC